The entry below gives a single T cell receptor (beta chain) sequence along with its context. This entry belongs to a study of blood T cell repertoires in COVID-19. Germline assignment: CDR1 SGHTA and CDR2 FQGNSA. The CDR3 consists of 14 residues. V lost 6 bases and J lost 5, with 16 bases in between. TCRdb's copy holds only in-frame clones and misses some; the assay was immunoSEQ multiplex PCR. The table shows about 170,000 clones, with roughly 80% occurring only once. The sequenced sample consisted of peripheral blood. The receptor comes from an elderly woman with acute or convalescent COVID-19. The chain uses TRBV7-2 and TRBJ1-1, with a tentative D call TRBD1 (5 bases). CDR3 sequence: CASSIGAGWTEAFF. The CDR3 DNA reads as TGTGCCAGCAGTATAGGGGCAGGCTGGACTGAAGCTTTCTTT.